A single sample gave rise to the 23 T cell receptor beta chains below, sequenced in a study of blood T cell repertoires in COVID-19. The repertoire was sequenced with immunoSEQ multiplex PCR; TCRdb's copy has only in-frame clones and lacks some. The data show a few hundred thousand clones, more than 85% seen once. Sequencing input: peripheral blood. The receptors here all came from a man between 60 and 70 years old with acute or convalescent COVID-19.

The gene calls are TRBV6-5 and TRBJ2-7; 11 nucleotides match TRBD2. Germline V gene lookup returns CDR1 MNHEY and CDR2 SVGAGI. This CDR3 comprises 13 residues. The junction had 3 bases not matched to a gene; V was cut back by 8 bases and J by 3 bases. In nucleotides, the CDR3 is TGTGCCAGCTCACTAGCGGGGGACTACGAGCAGTACTTC. Translation: CASSLAGDYEQYF.

The V call is TRBV3-1 (or the pseudogene TRBV3-2), the J call TRBJ1-5; D might be TRBD1 (5 bases). This CDR3 is built from 13 residues. Germline V lookup: CDR1 LGHDT, CDR2 YNNKEL (reference sequence). Trimming took 4 bases from V and 2 from J, leaving 6 bases between them. CDR3 nucleotides: TGTGCCAGCAGCCGACAGCGCAATCAGCCCCAGCATTTT. It encodes CASSRQRNQPQHF.

This chain joins TRBV11-2 and TRBJ2-3; TRBD2 matches 7 bases. V shed 2 bases and J 3 bases; nucleotides not matched to a gene: 11. Looked up from germline, CDR1 is SGHAT and CDR2 is FQNNGV. The CDR3 has 17 residues. The CDR3: CASSLLGAGVNTDTQYF. The CDR3, as DNA: TGTGCCAGCAGCTTATTAGGGGCGGGGGTCAATACAGATACGCAGTATTTT.

This clone was recorded once. V usage is TRBV24-1 and J usage is TRBJ2-1, with TRBD1 matching over 8 bases. Germline V CDR1 and CDR2: KGHDR, SFDVKD. This CDR3 is built from 13 residues. J gave up 6 bases and V 5 bases, and 2 bases lay outside the gene matches. The CDR3 sequence is CATSGQGANEQFF. In DNA form, the CDR3 reads TGTGCCACCAGTGGGCAGGGGGCCAATGAGCAGTTCTTC.

The chain couples TRBV2 to TRBJ1-5; no clear D gene. Per the germline V gene, CDR1 is SNHLY and CDR2 is FYNNEI. The V end was cut by 3 bases, the J end by 3 bases, with 6 bases between. There are 13 residues in the CDR3. The CDR3 sequence is CASSDPINQPQHF. The CDR3 nucleotides are TGTGCCAGCAGTGACCCTATCAATCAGCCCCAGCATTTT.

The rearrangement joins TRBV4-3 to TRBJ2-5, with 7 bases matching TRBD2. Per germline, CDR1 LGHNA and CDR2 YSLEER. This CDR3 is built from 13 residues. The V segment lost 1 base and the J segment 5 bases; nucleotides outside the gene matches: 1. The CDR3 protein is CASSQVGGETQYF. CDR3 sequence (DNA): TGCGCCAGCAGCCAAGTGGGGGGGGAGACCCAGTACTTC.

This chain connects TRBV6-6 to TRBJ2-7; possible D gene TRBD1, 5 bases. V was clipped by 2 bases and J by 0 bases, with 14 bases between them. This CDR3 spans 16 amino acids. From germline, CDR1 is MNHNY and CDR2 SVGAGI (reference sequence). The CDR3 DNA sequence: TGTGCCAGCAGTTACCTCGACAGAATCCTCTCCTACGAGCAGTACTTC. Encoded protein: CASSYLDRILSYEQYF.

The chain is built from TRBV6-5 and TRBJ2-2; TRBD1 is a possible D gene (5 bases). The V gene's germline CDR1 is MNHEY and CDR2 SVGAGI. The CDR3 spans 15 residues. V lost 5 bases, J lost 3 bases, and 13 bases lay in between. The CDR3 coding sequence is TGTGCCAGCAGTACCCTGAAGGGGTACACCGGGGAGCTGTTTTTT. Its protein product is CASSTLKGYTGELFF.

This clone was seen a few times. This rearrangement joins TRBV6-1 to TRBJ1-1, with TRBD1 matching 7 bases. The CDR3 runs 14 residues. CDR1 and CDR2 from the germline V gene are MNHNS and SASEGT. V was pared by 3 bases and J by 3 bases, with 4 bases of the junction left unmatched. In nucleotides, the CDR3 is TGTGCCAGCAGTGACCCGGGACAGTACACTGAAGCTTTCTTT. Its protein product is CASSDPGQYTEAFF.

The gene calls are TRBV6-5 and TRBJ1-2; TRBD1 is a possible D gene (5 bases). Germline V CDR1 and CDR2: MNHEY, SVGAGI. This CDR3 comprises 12 residues. V was pared by 0 bases and J by 7 bases, with 6 bases between. In DNA form, the CDR3 reads TGTGCCAGCAGTTACTCCCAGGGTGGCTACACCTTC. This sequence encodes CASSYSQGGYTF.

The chain employs TRBV11-2 and TRBJ2-3; 8 bases are a match to TRBD2. V lost 1 base to trimming and J lost 1 base; unmatched junction nucleotides: 7. Germline loops: CDR1 SGHAT, CDR2 FQNNGV. The CDR3 is 17 amino acids. The CDR3, as DNA: TGTGCCAGCAGCTTAGGAGTAGCGGGGACCCGCACAGATACGCAGTATTTT. It encodes CASSLGVAGTRTDTQYF.

The rearrangement links TRBV19 to TRBJ1-5, with 12 bases that match TRBD1. Germline CDR1 is LNHDA and CDR2 is SQIVND (reference sequence). Losses at the gene ends were 5 bases for V and 2 bases for J; bases not matched to a gene: 7. This CDR3 has 17 residues. As DNA, the CDR3 is TGTGCCAGTAGTCCTGGGGACAGGGGGCGAGGCAATCAGCCCCAGCATTTT. Residues: CASSPGDRGRGNQPQHF.

The V gene is TRBV5-8, the J gene TRBJ1-6, with a tentative D call TRBD1 (6 bases). Trimming removed 0 bases from V and 14 bases from J, with 21 bases in between. The CDR3 length is 16 residues. Germline V gene lookup returns CDR1 SGHTS and CDR2 YDEGEE. CDR3: CASSLEGVGSVLSLHF. CDR3 sequence (DNA): TGTGCCAGCAGCTTGGAGGGGGTGGGTTCTGTTTTGTCCCTCCACTTT.

This chain links TRBV27 with TRBJ1-2; 8 bases are shared with TRBD1. CDR1 is MNHEY and CDR2 is SMNVEV in the germline V gene (reference sequence). J gave up 8 bases and V 3 bases, and 14 bases lay outside the gene matches. The CDR3 spans 16 residues. Here the CDR3 reads CASSFSRQGLGRGYTF. The CDR3 DNA follows: TGTGCCAGCAGTTTTAGTCGACAGGGGCTGGGTAGGGGCTACACCTTC.

This clone has a single count. This sequence joins TRBV7-9 and TRBJ1-2; D remains unclear. The CDR3 totals 14 residues. V lost 0 bases to trimming and J lost 4 bases, with 9 bases between them. The germline V gene has CDR1 SEHNR and CDR2 FQNEAQ (reference sequence). CDR3 sequence: CASSLALETYGYTF. DNA of the CDR3: TGTGCCAGCAGCTTAGCTCTAGAAACCTATGGCTACACCTTC.

This clone was detected a few times. The V and J genes are TRBV5-4 and TRBJ2-5; 7 bases map to TRBD1. Germline lookup yields CDR1 SGHNT and CDR2 YYREEE (reference sequence). This CDR3 is 14 amino acids long. V shed 4 bases, J shed 4 bases, and the junction held 7 bases outside the gene matches. CDR3 loop: CASSVGQSGETQYF. The DNA of the CDR3 is TGTGCCAGCAGCGTGGGACAGTCCGGAGAGACCCAGTACTTC.

As regards this clone: Other DNA sequences in this specimen translate into the identical CDR3. CDR3 DNA sequence: TGTGCCAGCAGTTACTCAGGGGGAAACACTGAAGCTTTCTTT. Protein product: CASSYSGGNTEAFF. This chain connects TRBV6-2 or TRBV6-3 to TRBJ1-1, with D possibly TRBD1 on 6 matching bases. The CDR3 is 14 amino acids. The germline V gene encodes CDR1 MNHEY and CDR2 SVGEGT. The ends were cut back, 0 bases at V and 2 bases at J, with 7 bases in the middle.

V usage is TRBV29-1 and J usage is TRBJ1-2; 12 bases are a match to TRBD1. The germline gives CDR1 SQVTM, CDR2 ANQGSEA. The CDR3 runs to 14 residues. After removal of 7 bases from V and 4 bases from J, the junction contained 7 bases not matched to a gene. The CDR3 spells CSAQGTGGFYGYTF. The CDR3 nucleotides read TGCAGCGCCCAGGGGACAGGGGGCTTCTATGGCTACACCTTC. Together with reference TRBV29-1 and TRBJ1-2, the CDR3 gives the full variable domain: SAVISQKPSRDICQRGTSLTIQCQVDSQVTMMFWYRQQPGQSLTLIATANQGSEATYESGFVIDKFPISRPNLTFSTLTVSNMSPEDSSIYLCSAQGTGGFYGYTFGSGTRLTVV.

V usage is TRBV11-1 and J usage is TRBJ2-5, with D perhaps matching TRBD1 (6 bases). This CDR3 is 16 amino acids long. The V and J ends lost 0 bases and 4 bases respectively, with 15 bases between them. The V gene's germline CDR1 is SGHAT and CDR2 FQDESV (reference sequence). The CDR3 sequence is CASSLAVTRGRETQYF. In DNA form, the CDR3 reads TGTGCCAGCAGCTTAGCGGTTACGAGGGGGAGAGAGACCCAGTACTTC.

The CDR3: CASSYGDRGYQETQYF. For the CDR3, the DNA is TGTGCCAGCAGTTACGGGGACAGGGGCTACCAAGAGACCCAGTACTTC. V is TRBV6-5 and J is TRBJ2-5; 10 positions match TRBD1. This CDR3 contains 16 residues. V lost 2 bases to trimming and J lost 0 bases; unmatched junction nucleotides: 3. Germline V gives CDR1 MNHEY, CDR2 SVGAGI.

This rearrangement joins TRBV29-1 to TRBJ2-2; TRBD1 matches at 10 bases. The CDR3 totals 16 residues. Germline assignment: CDR1 SQVTM and CDR2 ANQGSEA. With 1 base clipped from V and 2 bases from J, the junction kept 4 bases outside the gene matches. DNA for the CDR3: TGCAGCGTTGAAGGGGGACAGGGGCTAAACACCGGGGAGCTGTTTTTT. This translates into CSVEGGQGLNTGELFF.

The genes are TRBV5-4 and TRBJ1-1; possible D gene TRBD1, 5 bases. CDR1 is SGHNT and CDR2 is YYREEE in the germline V gene (reference sequence). With 6 bases removed from V and 1 base from J, the gap between germline ends came to 13 bases. CDR3 length: 14 amino acids. The CDR3 coding sequence is TGTGCCAGCAACCTACGGCAGGGGAACACTGAAGCTTTCTTT. It yields the protein CASNLRQGNTEAFF.

The V and J genes are TRBV7-6 and TRBJ2-2; the match to TRBD1 covers 8 bases. Germline CDR1 and CDR2: SGHVS and FNYEAQ. The CDR3 spans 15 residues. V was pared by 5 bases and J by 4 bases, with 6 bases of the junction left unmatched. CDR3 protein: CASSTGQGRTGELFF. The CDR3 region has the DNA TGTGCCAGCAGCACCGGACAGGGTCGCACCGGGGAGCTGTTTTTT.